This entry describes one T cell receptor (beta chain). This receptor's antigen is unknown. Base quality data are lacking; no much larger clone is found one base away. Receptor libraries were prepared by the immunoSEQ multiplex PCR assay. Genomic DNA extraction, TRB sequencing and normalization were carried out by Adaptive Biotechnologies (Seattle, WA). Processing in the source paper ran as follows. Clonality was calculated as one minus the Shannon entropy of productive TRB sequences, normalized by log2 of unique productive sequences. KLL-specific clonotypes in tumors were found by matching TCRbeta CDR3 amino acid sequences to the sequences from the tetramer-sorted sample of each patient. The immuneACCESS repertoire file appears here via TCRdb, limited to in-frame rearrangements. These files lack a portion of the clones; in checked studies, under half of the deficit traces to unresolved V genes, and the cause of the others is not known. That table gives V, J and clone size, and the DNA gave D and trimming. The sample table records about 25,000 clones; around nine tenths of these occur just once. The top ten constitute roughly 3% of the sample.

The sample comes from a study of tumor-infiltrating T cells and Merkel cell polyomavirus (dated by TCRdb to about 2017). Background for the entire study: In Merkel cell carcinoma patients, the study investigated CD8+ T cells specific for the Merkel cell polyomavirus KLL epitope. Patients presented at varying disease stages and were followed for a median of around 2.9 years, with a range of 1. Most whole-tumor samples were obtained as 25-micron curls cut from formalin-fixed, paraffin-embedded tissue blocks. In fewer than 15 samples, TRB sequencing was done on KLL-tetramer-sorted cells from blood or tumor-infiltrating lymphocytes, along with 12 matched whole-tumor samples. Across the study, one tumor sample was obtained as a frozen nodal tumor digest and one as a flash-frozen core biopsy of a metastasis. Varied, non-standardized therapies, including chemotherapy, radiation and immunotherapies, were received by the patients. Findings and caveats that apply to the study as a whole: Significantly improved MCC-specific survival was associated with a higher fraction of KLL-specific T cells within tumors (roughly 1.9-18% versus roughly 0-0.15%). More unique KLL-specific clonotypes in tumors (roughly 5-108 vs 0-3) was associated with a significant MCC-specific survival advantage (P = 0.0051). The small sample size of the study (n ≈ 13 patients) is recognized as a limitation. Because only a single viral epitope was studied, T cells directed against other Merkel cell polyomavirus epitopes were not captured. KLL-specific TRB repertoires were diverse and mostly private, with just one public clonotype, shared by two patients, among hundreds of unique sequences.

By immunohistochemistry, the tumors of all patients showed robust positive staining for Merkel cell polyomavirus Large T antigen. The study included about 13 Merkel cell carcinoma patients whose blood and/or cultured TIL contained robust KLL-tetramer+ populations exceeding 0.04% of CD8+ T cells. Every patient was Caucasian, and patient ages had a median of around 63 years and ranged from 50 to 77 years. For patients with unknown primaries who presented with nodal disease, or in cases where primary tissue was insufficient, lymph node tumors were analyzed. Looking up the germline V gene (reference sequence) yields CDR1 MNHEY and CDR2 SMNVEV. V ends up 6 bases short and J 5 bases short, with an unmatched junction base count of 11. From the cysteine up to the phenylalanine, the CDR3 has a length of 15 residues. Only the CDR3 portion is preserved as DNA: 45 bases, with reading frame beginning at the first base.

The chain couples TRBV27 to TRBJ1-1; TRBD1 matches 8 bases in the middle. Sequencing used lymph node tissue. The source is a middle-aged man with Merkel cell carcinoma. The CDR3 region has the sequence CASSPGTGKGTEAFF. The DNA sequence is TGTGCCAGCAGCCCCGGGACAGGAAAAGGTACTGAAGCTTTCTTT.